The TCR beta chain described here comes from a study of blood T cell repertoires in COVID-19. The table came from immunoSEQ multiplex PCR; TCRdb's copy has only in-frame clones and leaves some out. The repertoire holds approximately 340,000 clones, with roughly 86% as singletons. This CDR3 is built from 17 residues. Trimming shortened V by 0 bases and J by 2 bases, and 17 bases separated the two germline ends. The germline V gene has CDR1 MGHRA and CDR2 YSYEKL. Sequencing was performed on peripheral blood. The sequence derives from a young man with COVID-19, enrolled during active disease. V is TRBV4-1 and J is TRBJ2-7, with TRBD2 as a possible D gene (5 bases). The CDR3 DNA sequence: TGCGCCAGCAGCCAAGACCGGTCTAGTAGCGTTCCCTACGAGCAGTACTTC. Translated, it gives CASSQDRSSSVPYEQYF.